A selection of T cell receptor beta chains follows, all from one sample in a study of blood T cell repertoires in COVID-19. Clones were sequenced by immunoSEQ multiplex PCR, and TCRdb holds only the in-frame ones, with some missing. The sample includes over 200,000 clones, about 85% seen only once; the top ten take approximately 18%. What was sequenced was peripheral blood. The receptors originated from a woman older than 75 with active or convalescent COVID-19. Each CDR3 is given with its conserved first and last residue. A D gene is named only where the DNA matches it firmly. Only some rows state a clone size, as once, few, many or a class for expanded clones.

TGTGCCAGCAGTGATTCTGTCGAACAGGGGTACTATGGCTACACCTTC	CASSDSVEQGYYGYTF	TRBD1	16	.	TRBV25-1	TRBJ1-2
TGTGCCAGCAGTTACTTCCAGGGAACATCCGTCCAGCCCCAGCATTTT	CASSYFQGTSVQPQHF	.	16	once	TRBV6-6	TRBJ1-5
TGCGCCAGCAGCACCGGGACAGGTCCCGGAAACACCATATATTTT	CASSTGTGPGNTIYF	TRBD1	15	.	TRBV5-1	TRBJ1-3
TGTGCAAGTCGCTTAGCGGTCCCGGGACAGTACAACGAGCAGTACTTC	CASRLAVPGQYNEQYF	.	16	.	TRBV12-2	TRBJ2-7
TGTGCCAGCAGCTCCGGGACAGGGGGGATTTATAATTCACCCCTCCACTTT	CASSSGTGGIYNSPLHF	TRBD1	17	few	TRBV7-9	TRBJ1-6
TGTGCCAGCAGCTTCCATCGGACTAGCGGGGCCACAGATACGCAGTATTTT	CASSFHRTSGATDTQYF	TRBD2	17	.	TRBV11-3	TRBJ2-3
TGTGCCAGCAGTGACAGAACCCCACGCAATGAGCAGTTCTTC	CASSDRTPRNEQFF	.	14	.	TRBV2	TRBJ2-1
TGCGCCAGCAGTGAGAACCAGATTGTGGGGACAGGGTACGACGAGCAGTACTTC	CASSENQIVGTGYDEQYF	TRBD1	18	.	TRBV10-1	TRBJ2-7
TGCGCCAGCAGCTTAGGGACTAGCTTTTACAATGAGCAGTTCTTC	CASSLGTSFYNEQFF	TRBD2	15	.	TRBV5-1	TRBJ2-1
TGTGCCAGCAGCCTCTCCGGGGGTAGTACCGGGGAGCTGTTTTTT	CASSLSGGSTGELFF	.	15	.	TRBV3-1/TRBV3-2	TRBJ2-2
TGTGCCAGCTCACCACGCCCTGGAGAACAAGAGACCCAGTACTTC	CASSPRPGEQETQYF	.	15	.	TRBV18	TRBJ2-5
TGTGCCAGCAGCGGGGACAGTGGACCCTACAATGAGCAGTTCTTC	CASSGDSGPYNEQFF	TRBD1	15	.	TRBV25-1	TRBJ2-1
TGCAGTGCCGCGAGTGGCACTGAAGCTTTCTTT	CSAASGTEAFF	.	11	.	TRBV20-1	TRBJ1-1
TGTGCCAGCAGCTTACGGTTTTGGACTAGCGGCCAAGAGACCCAGTACTTC	CASSLRFWTSGQETQYF	TRBD2	17	few	TRBV7-2	TRBJ2-5
TGTGCCAGCAGCTCCCTGACAGGGGTGGAATTGAATGGCTACACCTTC	CASSSLTGVELNGYTF	TRBD1	16	.	TRBV7-3	TRBJ1-2
TGTGCCAGCAGCTCGAGCGGGGGACCGGAGACCCAGTACTTC	CASSSSGGPETQYF	TRBD2	14	.	TRBV5-4	TRBJ2-5
TGCGCCAGCACAAACCCGGGACTTAAGTTGACCGGGGAGCTGTTTTTT	CASTNPGLKLTGELFF	.	16	.	TRBV5-1	TRBJ2-2
TGTGCCAGCAGCAGGGGACAGGGAGTCTACGAGCAGTACTTC	CASSRGQGVYEQYF	TRBD1	14	once	TRBV5-6	TRBJ2-7
TGTGCCAGCAGTACTAGCGGGAAAACAGATACGCAGTATTTT	CASSTSGKTDTQYF	TRBD2	14	.	TRBV6-5	TRBJ2-3
TGTGCCAGCAGCTCTTGGAGAGCGGGAGGGTACGAGCAGTACTTC	CASSSWRAGGYEQYF	TRBD2	15	.	TRBV13	TRBJ2-7
TGTGCCAGCAGCTTAGGTCATCCAGGGGCCTCTTATGAGCAGTTCTTC	CASSLGHPGASYEQFF	.	16	.	TRBV7-2	TRBJ2-1
TGTGCCAGCAGCACCCTGACATGCCTCCGAAATCAGCCCCAGCATTTT	CASSTLTCLRNQPQHF	.	16	.	TRBV11-2	TRBJ1-5
TGTGCTAGTGGTTTGCAGTGGAACACTGAAGCTTTCTTT	CASGLQWNTEAFF	.	13	once	TRBV12-5	TRBJ1-1
TGCGCCAGCAGCCCTGCTTCCCTAGGGAACACCGGGGAGCTGTTTTTT	CASSPASLGNTGELFF	.	16	.	TRBV5-1	TRBJ2-2
TGTGCCAGCAGTTCTCCCGGGACTAGCAGATCCTACAATGAGCAGTTCTTC	CASSSPGTSRSYNEQFF	TRBD2	17	.	TRBV27	TRBJ2-1
TGTGCCAGCAGCGCCATGGGACTAGCGGGAGGAGGGTACGAGCAGTACTTC	CASSAMGLAGGGYEQYF	TRBD2	17	.	TRBV7-2	TRBJ2-7
TGTGCCAGCAGCTTAGGGCAGGGCGGAGAGCAGTACTTC	CASSLGQGGEQYF	.	13	few	TRBV7-9	TRBJ2-7
TGTGCCAGCAGCCAAGGGGGACAGTATAGCAATCAGCCCCAGCATTTT	CASSQGGQYSNQPQHF	TRBD1	16	.	TRBV3-1/TRBV3-2	TRBJ1-5
TGTGCCAGCAAACAAGACAGGGTCTATGGCTACACCTTC	CASKQDRVYGYTF	TRBD1	13	.	TRBV5-4	TRBJ1-2
TGTGCCAGCTCACCTCCTCGCGGGGGGGTAGCTAACTATGGCTACACCTTC	CASSPPRGGVANYGYTF	.	17	.	TRBV18	TRBJ1-2
TGTGCCAGCAGTTTTCTCGTCTCCTCCTATGGCTACACCTTC	CASSFLVSSYGYTF	.	14	.	TRBV28	TRBJ1-2
TGTGCCAGCAGTCTAGCTAGGACCGGGGCCAACGTCCTGACTTTC	CASSLARTGANVLTF	.	15	.	TRBV6-5	TRBJ2-6
TGTGCCAGCAGCCTCCGGGACAGATACACAGATACGCAGTATTTT	CASSLRDRYTDTQYF	TRBD1	15	once	TRBV11-2	TRBJ2-3
TGTGCCAGCAGGAGGATCCCCCGGCTGAGCAATGAGCAGTTCTTC	CASRRIPRLSNEQFF	.	15	.	TRBV6-5	TRBJ2-1
TGTGCCAGTAGCAGAGCCAACAGGGATGAAAAACTGTTTTTT	CASSRANRDEKLFF	.	14	.	TRBV19	TRBJ1-4
TGTGCCACCGTGGGAAGCGGGAGGGCCCATGAGACCCAGTACTTC	CATVGSGRAHETQYF	TRBD2	15	.	TRBV2	TRBJ2-5
TGCAGCGTTGAAGAATTGGCAGGCTACGACTACGAGCAGTACTTC	CSVEELAGYDYEQYF	.	15	once	TRBV29-1	TRBJ2-7
TGTGCCATGCTGAGGACAATAAGTGGCTATGGCTACACCTTC	CAMLRTISGYGYTF	.	14	.	TRBV5-8	TRBJ1-2
TGCGCCAGCAGCCAAGATGCTACTCATCCCTACGAGCAGTACTTC	CASSQDATHPYEQYF	.	15	few	TRBV4-3	TRBJ2-7
TGTGCCAGCAGGGGTAGGGGCTGGGGCAATCAGCCCCAGCATTTT	CASRGRGWGNQPQHF	.	15	.	TRBV6-4	TRBJ1-5
TGCGCCAGCAGCCAAGGTGATACAGGTTCCACAGATACGCAGTATTTT	CASSQGDTGSTDTQYF	.	16	.	TRBV4-3	TRBJ2-3
TGTGCCAGCTCACCGTATATAGCGGGAGGTCCCCTGGGGACCGGGGAGCTGTTTTTT	CASSPYIAGGPLGTGELFF	TRBD2	19	once	TRBV18	TRBJ2-2
TGTGCCAGCAGTTTAAGGGAGAACTATGGCTACACCTTC	CASSLRENYGYTF	.	13	.	TRBV12-3/TRBV12-4	TRBJ1-2
TGTGCCAGCAGCATACGACAGGGGGTAGAGGTTGGCTACACCTTC	CASSIRQGVEVGYTF	.	15	.	TRBV21-1	TRBJ1-2
TGTGCCATCACTAGGGACACATTCGAGGGCTACACCTTC	CAITRDTFEGYTF	.	13	.	TRBV10-3	TRBJ1-2
TGTGCCACAAACCACAGGGGATCTAGCACAGATACGCAGTATTTT	CATNHRGSSTDTQYF	TRBD1	15	.	TRBV5-4	TRBJ2-3
TGCAGCGGGGGAGGACAATCAAACACTGAAGCTTTCTTT	CSGGGQSNTEAFF	.	13	.	TRBV29-1	TRBJ1-1
TGTGCCATCAGTGCCCCCACTAGCGGGAGTTATGAGCAGTTCTTC	CAISAPTSGSYEQFF	TRBD2	15	.	TRBV10-3	TRBJ2-1
TGTGCCAGCAGTTTCCTGCGGGGGCATGGCTACACCTTC	CASSFLRGHGYTF	.	13	.	TRBV27	TRBJ1-2
TGTGCCAGCAGCCAACTGGACAGGGGGCCCTCACCCCTCCACTTT	CASSQLDRGPSPLHF	TRBD1	15	.	TRBV3-1/TRBV3-2	TRBJ1-6